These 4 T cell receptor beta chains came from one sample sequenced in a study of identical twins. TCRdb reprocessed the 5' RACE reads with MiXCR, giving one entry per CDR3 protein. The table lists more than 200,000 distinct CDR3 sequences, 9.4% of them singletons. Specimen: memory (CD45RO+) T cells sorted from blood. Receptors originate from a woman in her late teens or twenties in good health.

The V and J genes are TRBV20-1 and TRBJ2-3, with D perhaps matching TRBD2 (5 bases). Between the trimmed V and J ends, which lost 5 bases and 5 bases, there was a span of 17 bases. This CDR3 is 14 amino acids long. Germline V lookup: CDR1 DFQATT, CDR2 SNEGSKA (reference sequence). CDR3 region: CSAVLAGGRDTQYF. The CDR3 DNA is TGCAGTGCTGTCCTAGCTGGTGGGAGAGATACGCAGTATTTT.

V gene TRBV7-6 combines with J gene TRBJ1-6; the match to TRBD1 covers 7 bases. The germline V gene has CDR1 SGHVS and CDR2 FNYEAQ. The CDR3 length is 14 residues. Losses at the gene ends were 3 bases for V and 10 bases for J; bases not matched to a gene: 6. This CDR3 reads CASSLIQGESPLHF. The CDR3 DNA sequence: TGTGCCAGCAGCTTGATCCAGGGGGAATCACCCCTCCACTTT. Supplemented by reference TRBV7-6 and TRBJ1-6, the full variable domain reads GAGVSQSPRYKVTKRGQDVALRCDPISGHVSLYWYRQALGQGPEFLTYFNYEAQQDKSGLPNDRFSAERPEGSISTLTIQRTEQRDSAMYRCASSLIQGESPLHFGNGTRLTVT.

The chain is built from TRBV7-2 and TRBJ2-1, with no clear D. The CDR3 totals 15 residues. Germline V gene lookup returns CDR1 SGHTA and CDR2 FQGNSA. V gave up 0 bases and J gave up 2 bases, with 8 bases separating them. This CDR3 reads CASSLAGSTYNEQFF. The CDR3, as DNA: TGTGCCAGCAGCTTAGCCGGTAGCACCTACAATGAGCAGTTCTTC.

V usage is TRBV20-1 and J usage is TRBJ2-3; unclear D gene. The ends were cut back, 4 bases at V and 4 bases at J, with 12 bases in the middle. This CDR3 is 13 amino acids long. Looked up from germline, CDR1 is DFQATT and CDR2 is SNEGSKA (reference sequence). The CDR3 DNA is TGCAGTGCTAATTGGGTCGGAGCAGATACGCAGTATTTT. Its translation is CSANWVGADTQYF.